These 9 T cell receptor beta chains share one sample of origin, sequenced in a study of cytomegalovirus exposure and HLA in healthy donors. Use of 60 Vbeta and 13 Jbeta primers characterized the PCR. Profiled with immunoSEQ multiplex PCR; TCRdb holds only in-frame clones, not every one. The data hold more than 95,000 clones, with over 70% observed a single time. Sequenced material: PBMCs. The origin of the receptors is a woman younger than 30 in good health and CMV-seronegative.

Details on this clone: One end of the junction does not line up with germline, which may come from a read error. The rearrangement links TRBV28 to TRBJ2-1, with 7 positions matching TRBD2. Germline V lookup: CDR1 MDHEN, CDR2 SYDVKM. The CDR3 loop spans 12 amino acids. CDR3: CASNLGGTPEVF. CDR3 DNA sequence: TGTGCCAGCAACCTGGGGGGGACTCCTGAGGTCTTC.

CDR3 residues: CASSQQGASTEAFF. Here the CDR3 DNA reads TGTGCCAGCAGCCAACAGGGGGCTAGCACTGAAGCTTTCTTT. This chain uses TRBV7-8 with TRBJ1-1; 9 nucleotides line up with TRBD1. CDR1 SGHVS and CDR2 FQNEAQ come from the germline V gene. J lost 4 bases, V lost 5 bases, and 5 bases had no gene match. The CDR3 contains 14 residues. The whole variable domain, remainder taken from reference TRBV7-8 and TRBJ1-1, is GAGVSQSPRYKVAKRGQDVALRCDPISGHVSLFWYQQALGQGPEFLTYFQNEAQLDKSGLPSDRFFAERPEGSVSTLKIQRTQQEDSAVYLCASSQQGASTEAFFGQGTRLTVV.

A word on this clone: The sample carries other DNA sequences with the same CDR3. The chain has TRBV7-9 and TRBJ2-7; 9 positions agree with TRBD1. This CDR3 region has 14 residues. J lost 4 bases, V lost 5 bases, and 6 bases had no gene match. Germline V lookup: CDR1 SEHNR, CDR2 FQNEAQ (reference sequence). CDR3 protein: CASSTGTGLYEQYF. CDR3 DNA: TGTGCCAGCAGCACAGGGACAGGGCTTTACGAGCAGTACTTC.

The CDR3 loop reads CATSRDLAGSDEQFF. The CDR3 DNA is TGTGCCACCAGCAGAGATTTAGCCGGATCCGACGAGCAGTTCTTC. The chain has TRBV15 and TRBJ2-1; D not resolved. The CDR3 length is 15 residues. Germline CDR1 and CDR2: LNHNV and YYDKDF (reference sequence). V was trimmed by 0 bases and J by 10 bases, leaving 16 bases between them.

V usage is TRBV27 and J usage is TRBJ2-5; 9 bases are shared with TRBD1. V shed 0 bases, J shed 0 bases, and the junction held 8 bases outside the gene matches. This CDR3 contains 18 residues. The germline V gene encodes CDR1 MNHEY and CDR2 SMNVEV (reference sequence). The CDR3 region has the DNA TGTGCCAGCAGTTTATCGTCGGACAGGGGTAGGTACCAAGAGACCCAGTACTTC. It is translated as CASSLSSDRGRYQETQYF.

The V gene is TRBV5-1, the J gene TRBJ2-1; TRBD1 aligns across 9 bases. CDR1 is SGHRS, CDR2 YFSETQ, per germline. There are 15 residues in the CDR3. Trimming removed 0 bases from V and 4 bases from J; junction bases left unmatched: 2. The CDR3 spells CASSLDRGPYNEQFF. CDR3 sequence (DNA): TGCGCCAGCAGCTTGGACAGGGGGCCTTACAATGAGCAGTTCTTC.

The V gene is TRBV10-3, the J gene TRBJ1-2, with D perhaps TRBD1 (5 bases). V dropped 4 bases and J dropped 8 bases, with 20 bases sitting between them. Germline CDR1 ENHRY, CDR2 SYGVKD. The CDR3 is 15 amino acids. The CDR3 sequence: CAISGQGRLYSGYTF. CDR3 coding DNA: TGTGCCATCAGTGGGCAGGGAAGGCTATACTCCGGCTACACCTTC.

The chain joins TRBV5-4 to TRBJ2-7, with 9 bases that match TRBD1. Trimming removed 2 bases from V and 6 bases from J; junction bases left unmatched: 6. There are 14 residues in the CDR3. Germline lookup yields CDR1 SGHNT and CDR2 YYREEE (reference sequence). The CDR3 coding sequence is TGTGCCAGCAGCTTTTTCGGGACAGGGTTCGAGCAGTACTTC. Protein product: CASSFFGTGFEQYF.

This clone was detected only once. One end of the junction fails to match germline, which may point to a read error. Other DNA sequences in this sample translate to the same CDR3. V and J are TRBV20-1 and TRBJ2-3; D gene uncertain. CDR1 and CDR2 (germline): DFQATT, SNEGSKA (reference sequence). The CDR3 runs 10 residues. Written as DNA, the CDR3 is TGCAGTTCGAGCACCGATACGCAGTATTTT. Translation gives CSSSTDTQYF.